The 9 T cell receptor beta chains presented below share a single source sample, sequenced in a study of blood T cell repertoires in COVID-19. The method was immunoSEQ multiplex PCR; TCRdb's version includes in-frame clones alone and lacks a portion of them. The sample records about 310,000 clones, around 90% being singletons. The material sequenced was peripheral blood. The receptors were gathered from a man aged 45-65 years with active or convalescent COVID-19.

V and J are TRBV28 and TRBJ2-2; D possibly corresponds to TRBD1 (5 bases). This CDR3 comprises 14 residues. Deletions cut 7 bases from V and 0 bases from J, with 9 bases between. CDR1 is MDHEN, CDR2 SYDVKM, per germline. The CDR3 loop reads CASTAGSNTGELFF. DNA for the CDR3: TGTGCCAGCACGGCAGGGTCGAACACCGGGGAGCTGTTTTTT.

The genes are TRBV7-9 and TRBJ2-3; TRBD1 aligns across 8 bases. Germline V gene sequence: CDR1 SEHNR, CDR2 FQNEAQ (reference sequence). The CDR3 sequence is 14 residues long. With 1 base clipped from V and 3 bases from J, the junction kept 0 bases outside the gene matches. In DNA, the CDR3 is TGTGCCAGCAGCTTAGACAGGGGGACAGATACGCAGTATTTT. Its protein product is CASSLDRGTDTQYF.

This clone was detected once. The DNA for the CDR3 is TGTGCCAGCAGCCCCACAGGGGTCTATGGCTACACCTTC. It specifies CASSPTGVYGYTF. V gene TRBV11-2 combines with J gene TRBJ1-2; 7 bases map to TRBD1. The CDR3 is made up of 13 amino acids. CDR1 is SGHAT, CDR2 FQNNGV, per germline. V was clipped by 5 bases and J by 4 bases; unmatched bases: 4.

V usage is TRBV12-3 or TRBV12-4 and J usage is TRBJ1-2; TRBD1 aligns across 8 bases. There are 11 residues in the CDR3. The V and J ends lost 6 bases and 14 bases, in that order; junction bases with no gene match: 8. The CDR3: CASSPGQASTF. The CDR3 DNA follows: TGTGCCAGCAGCCCGGGACAGGCATCAACCTTC.

This chain joins TRBV4-1 and TRBJ1-4; TRBD1 matches 7 bases. The CDR3 loop spans 19 amino acids. Germline assignment: CDR1 MGHRA and CDR2 YSYEKL. J lost 0 bases, V lost 1 base, and 11 bases had no gene match. CDR3 protein: CASSQGRARGRATNEKLFF. CDR3 sequence (DNA): TGCGCCAGCAGCCAAGGGCGAGCTAGGGGGCGGGCAACTAATGAAAAACTGTTTTTT.

The V call is TRBV11-3, the J call TRBJ2-5; TRBD2 agrees at 7 bases. The CDR3 totals 17 residues. CDR1 is SGHNT and CDR2 is YENEEA in the germline V gene. The ends lost 1 base at V and 2 bases at J; junction bases unmatched: 10. The CDR3 DNA reads TGTGCCAGCAGCTTAGGGGCGGGGAGGGCCCAACAAGAGACCCAGTACTTC. The encoded protein is CASSLGAGRAQQETQYF. The full variable domain, its missing parts supplied by reference TRBV11-3 and TRBJ2-5, is EAGVVQSPRYKIIEKKQPVAFWCNPISGHNTLYWYLQNLGQGPELLIRYENEEAVDDSQLPKDRFSAERLKGVDSTLKIQPAELGDSAVYLCASSLGAGRAQQETQYFGPGTRLLVL.

V gene TRBV28 combines with J gene TRBJ1-6; tentative D call: TRBD1 (5 bases). The CDR3 has 16 residues. The germline V gene has CDR1 MDHEN and CDR2 SYDVKM. Trimming cost V 1 base and J 7 bases, with 14 bases left between them. In DNA, the CDR3 is TGTGCCAGCAGTTTATCTTGGAGGGGAAGGAATTCACCCCTCCACTTT. This translates into CASSLSWRGRNSPLHF.

This sequence joins TRBV5-1 and TRBJ1-2; D is ambiguous. The CDR3 covers 11 residues. V lost 0 bases to trimming and J lost 8 bases, with 5 bases between them. Germline V CDR1 and CDR2: SGHRS, YFSETQ. The CDR3 loop reads CASSLDGGYTF. In DNA form, the CDR3 reads TGCGCCAGCAGCTTGGACGGGGGCTACACCTTC.

Many counts were recorded for this clone. This chain links TRBV5-4 with TRBJ1-1; no definite D call. This CDR3 has 14 amino acids. Per germline, CDR1 SGHNT and CDR2 YYREEE (reference sequence). V was shortened by 4 bases and J by 0 bases, with 10 bases between the two germline ends. CDR3 nucleotides: TGTGCCAGCAGCCCAAACAGCTTGAACACTGAAGCTTTCTTT. This codes for CASSPNSLNTEAFF. Using reference TRBV5-4 and TRBJ1-1 for the parts outside the CDR3, the full variable domain is ETGVTQSPTHLIKTRGQQVTLRCSSQSGHNTVSWYQQALGQGPQFIFQYYREEENGRGNFPPRFSGLQFPNYSSELNVNALELDDSALYLCASSPNSLNTEAFFGQGTRLTVV.